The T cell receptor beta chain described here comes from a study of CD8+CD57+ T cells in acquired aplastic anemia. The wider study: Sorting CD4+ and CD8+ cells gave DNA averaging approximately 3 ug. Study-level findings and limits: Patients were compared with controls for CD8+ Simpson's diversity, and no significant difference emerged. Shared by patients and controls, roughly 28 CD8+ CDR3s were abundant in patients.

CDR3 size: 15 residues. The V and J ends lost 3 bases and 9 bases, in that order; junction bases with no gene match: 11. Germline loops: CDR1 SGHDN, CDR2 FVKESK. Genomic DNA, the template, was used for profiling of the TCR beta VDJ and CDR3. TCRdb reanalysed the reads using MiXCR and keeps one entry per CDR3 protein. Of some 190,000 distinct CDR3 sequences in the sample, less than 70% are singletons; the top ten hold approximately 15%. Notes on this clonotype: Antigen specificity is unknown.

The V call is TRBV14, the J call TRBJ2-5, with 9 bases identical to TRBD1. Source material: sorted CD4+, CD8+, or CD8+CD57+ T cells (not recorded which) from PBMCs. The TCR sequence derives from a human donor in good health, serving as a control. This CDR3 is CASSQTGQGWEAQYF. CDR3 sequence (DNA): TGTGCCAGCAGCCAGACGGGACAGGGATGGGAGGCCCAGTACTTC.